This T cell receptor beta chain came from a study of response to subunit inactivated influenza vaccine. TCRdb ran MiXCR on the RT-PCR reads and lists one entry per CDR3 protein. The sample has a few hundred thousand distinct CDR3 sequences, around 15% seen once. Trimming took off 6 bases at V and 4 bases at J, with 15 bases between the two ends. This CDR3 is built from 14 residues. Germline V gene lookup returns CDR1 MNHEY and CDR2 SVGEGT. The receptor was derived from a man aged 45-65 years who received an inactivated influenza vaccine. The input for sequencing was PBMCs from blood, taken 11 to 12 days after vaccination. The V call is TRBV6-2 or TRBV6-3, the J call TRBJ1-1; perhaps TRBD1 as D (6 bases). The CDR3 is CASRDPTGTTEAFF. DNA for the CDR3: TGTGCCAGCAGAGATCCAACAGGGACCACTGAAGCTTTCTTT.